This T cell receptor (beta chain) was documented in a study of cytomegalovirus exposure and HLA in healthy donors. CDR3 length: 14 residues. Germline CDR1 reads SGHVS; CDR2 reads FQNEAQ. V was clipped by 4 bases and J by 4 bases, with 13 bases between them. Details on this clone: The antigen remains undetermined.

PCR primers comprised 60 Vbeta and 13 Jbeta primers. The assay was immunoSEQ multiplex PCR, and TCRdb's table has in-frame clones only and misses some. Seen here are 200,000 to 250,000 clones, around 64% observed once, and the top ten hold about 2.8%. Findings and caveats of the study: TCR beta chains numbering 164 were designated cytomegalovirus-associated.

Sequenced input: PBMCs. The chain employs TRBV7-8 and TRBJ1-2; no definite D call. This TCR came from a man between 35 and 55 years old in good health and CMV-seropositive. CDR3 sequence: CASSSSGQSYGYTF. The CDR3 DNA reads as TGTGCCAGCAGCTCAAGCGGGCAGAGCTATGGCTACACCTTC.